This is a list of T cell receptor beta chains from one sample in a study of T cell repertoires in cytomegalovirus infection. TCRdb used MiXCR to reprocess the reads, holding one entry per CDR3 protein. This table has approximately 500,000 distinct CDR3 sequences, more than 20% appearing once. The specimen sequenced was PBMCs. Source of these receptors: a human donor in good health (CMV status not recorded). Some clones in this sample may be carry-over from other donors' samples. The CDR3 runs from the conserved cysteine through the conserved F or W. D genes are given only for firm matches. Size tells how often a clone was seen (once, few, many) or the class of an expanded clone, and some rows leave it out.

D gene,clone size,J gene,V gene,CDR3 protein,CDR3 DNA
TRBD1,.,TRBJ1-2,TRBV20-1,CSVGGQGVNGYTF,TGCAGTGTGGGGGGGCAGGGGGTCAATGGCTACACCTTC
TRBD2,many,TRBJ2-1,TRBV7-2,CASSQSGSGRNEQFF,TGTGCCAGCAGCCAGTCGGGTAGCGGGAGAAATGAGCAGTTCTTC
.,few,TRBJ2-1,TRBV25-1,CASRGGRMRNEQFF,TGTGCCAGCAGGGGCGGGCGAATGAGAAATGAGCAGTTCTTC
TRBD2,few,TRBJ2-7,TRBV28,CASSTRTSGIIEQYF,TGTGCCAGCAGTACCCGGACTAGCGGGATTATCGAGCAGTACTTC
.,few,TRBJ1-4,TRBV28,CASSLLYEKLFF,TGTGCCAGCAGTCTGTTATATGAAAAACTGTTTTTT
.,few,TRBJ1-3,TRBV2,CASRPVSGTPGNTIYF,TGTGCCAGCAGACCCGTCTCCGGGACACCTGGAAACACCATATATTTT
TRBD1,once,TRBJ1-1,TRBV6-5,CASSSYRGLRGAFF,TGTGCCAGCAGTTCCTACAGGGGGCTAAGGGGAGCTTTCTTT
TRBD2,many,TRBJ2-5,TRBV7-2,CASSDGLARQETQYF,TGTGCCAGCAGCGACGGACTAGCGAGACAAGAGACCCAGTACTTC
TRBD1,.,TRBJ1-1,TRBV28,CASSPGTGSGSTEAFF,TGTGCCAGCAGTCCAGGGACAGGGAGTGGTTCCACTGAAGCTTTCTTT
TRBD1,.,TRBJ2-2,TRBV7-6,CASLPRQGAGELFF,TGTGCCAGCCTTCCGAGACAGGGGGCCGGGGAGCTGTTTTTT
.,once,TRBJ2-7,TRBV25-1,CASSEGGGPQYF,TGTGCCAGCAGTGAGGGTGGAGGACCGCAGTACTTC
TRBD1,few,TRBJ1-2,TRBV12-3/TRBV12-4,CASTTTGGYGYTF,TGTGCCAGCACCACAACAGGGGGCTATGGCTACACCTTC
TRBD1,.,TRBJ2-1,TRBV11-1,CASSLARGTGGYNEQFF,TGTGCCAGCAGCTTAGCGCGAGGGACAGGGGGATACAATGAGCAGTTCTTC
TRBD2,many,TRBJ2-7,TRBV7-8,CASTPGGRDEQYF,TGTGCCAGCACCCCGGGGGGTAGGGACGAGCAGTACTTC